This is a list of T cell receptor beta chains from one sample in a study of blood T cell repertoires in COVID-19. Data came from immunoSEQ multiplex PCR; TCRdb stores just in-frame clones and leaves some out. The table records 250,000 to 300,000 clones, 89% of them present only once. The sample was peripheral blood. Receptors were obtained from a woman aged 40 to 50 who had recovered from COVID-19. The CDR3 runs from the conserved cysteine through the conserved F or W. The D gene is left open where the match is weak. Some rows have no size entry. The others give once, few or many, or a class for an expanded clone.

J gene: TRBJ2-2; D gene: .; V gene: TRBV11-3; clone size: .; CDR3 DNA: TGTGCCAGCAGCTTATTTCCAGGGATCACCGGGGAGCTGTTTTTT; CDR3 protein: CASSLFPGITGELFF
J gene: TRBJ2-3; D gene: TRBD2; V gene: TRBV9; clone size: .; CDR3 DNA: TGTGCCAGCAGCGCCGTTACTAGCGGGGCCACAGATACGCAGTATTTT; CDR3 protein: CASSAVTSGATDTQYF
J gene: TRBJ2-1; D gene: TRBD1; V gene: TRBV6-2/TRBV6-3; clone size: .; CDR3 DNA: TGTGCCAGCAGTCTCTCCGGGACAGGGGGCGTTCTGGGGCAGTTCTTC; CDR3 protein: CASSLSGTGGVLGQFF
J gene: TRBJ1-6; D gene: .; V gene: TRBV2; clone size: once; CDR3 DNA: TGTGCCGGAACCGGGTCAAGAAATTCACCCCTCCACTTT; CDR3 protein: CAGTGSRNSPLHF
J gene: TRBJ2-2; D gene: .; V gene: TRBV9; clone size: .; CDR3 DNA: TGTGCCAGCAGCGTAACAGGCACCGGGGAGCTGTTTTTT; CDR3 protein: CASSVTGTGELFF
J gene: TRBJ1-2; D gene: TRBD1; V gene: TRBV6-5; clone size: .; CDR3 DNA: TGTGCCAGCAGTTTAGACAGGGGGCACTATGGCTACACCTTC; CDR3 protein: CASSLDRGHYGYTF
J gene: TRBJ2-3; D gene: TRBD1; V gene: TRBV5-4; clone size: .; CDR3 DNA: TGTGCCAGCAGCCACGACAGGGGTGATACGCAGTATTTT; CDR3 protein: CASSHDRGDTQYF
J gene: TRBJ2-2; D gene: .; V gene: TRBV6-5; clone size: .; CDR3 DNA: TGTGCCAGCACAAGGGACTCCTCCCCCGGGGAGCTGTTTTTT; CDR3 protein: CASTRDSSPGELFF
J gene: TRBJ2-1; D gene: TRBD2; V gene: TRBV2; clone size: .; CDR3 DNA: TGTGCCAGCAGTGCATCTAGCGGGAATAGAGGTGAGCAGTTCTTC; CDR3 protein: CASSASSGNRGEQFF
J gene: TRBJ2-4; D gene: TRBD1; V gene: TRBV28; clone size: .; CDR3 DNA: TGTGCCAGCAGTTCTGGACAGGGCGTCAAAAACATTCAGTACTTC; CDR3 protein: CASSSGQGVKNIQYF
J gene: TRBJ2-2; D gene: TRBD1; V gene: TRBV19; clone size: once; CDR3 DNA: TGTGCCAGTAGACCCGGGACAGGGTTGTTGGCCGGGGAGCTGTTTTTT; CDR3 protein: CASRPGTGLLAGELFF
J gene: TRBJ2-1; D gene: TRBD1; V gene: TRBV9; clone size: .; CDR3 DNA: TGTGCCAGCAGCGTAGTCGGACAGGGGGACAATGAGCAGTTCTTC; CDR3 protein: CASSVVGQGDNEQFF
J gene: TRBJ1-6; D gene: TRBD1; V gene: TRBV28; clone size: .; CDR3 DNA: TGTGCCAGCTCTGGGGACAGTAATTCACCCCTCCACTTT; CDR3 protein: CASSGDSNSPLHF
J gene: TRBJ1-2; D gene: TRBD1; V gene: TRBV30; clone size: .; CDR3 DNA: TGTGCCTGGAGGCTTGGGACAGGGGGCAGCTATGGCTACACCTTC; CDR3 protein: CAWRLGTGGSYGYTF
J gene: TRBJ1-1; D gene: .; V gene: TRBV11-2; clone size: few; CDR3 DNA: TGTGCCAGCAGCTTACAGGGTTTTGGGAACACTGAAGCTTTCTTT; CDR3 protein: CASSLQGFGNTEAFF
J gene: TRBJ1-1; D gene: .; V gene: TRBV18; clone size: .; CDR3 DNA: TGTGCCAGCTCACCGAGACAGATGAACACTGAAGCTTTCTTT; CDR3 protein: CASSPRQMNTEAFF